This T cell receptor beta chain appears in the sequencing data of a study of kidney transplant recipient with SARS-CoV-2 infection (dated by TCRdb to 2020 to 2023). The data were produced on an Illumina MiSeq. Profiling of the peripheral T cell repertoire targeted human TCRbeta genes. The paper's processing steps were these. Beta-binomial modelling was applied to test for differential clonotype abundance so that variability over time was accounted for. Expanded clonotypes were screened against the ImmuneCODE reference database of SARS-CoV-2-associated TCRs and mapped to viral genome regions. Further repertoire analyses covered TRBV gene usage, CDR3 length, CDR3 amino acid overlap between time points, clonotype abundance distributions and Jaccard similarity. The public sequencing data were trimmed at Q25 with fastp and processed into clonotypes with MiXCR by TCRdb, which kept only in-frame beta chains. Each record represents a unique CDR3 protein, reported with the most common genes and DNA among its rows. TCRdb, not the authors, supplied the V and J calls. The sample profile shows 200,000 to 300,000 distinct CDR3 sequences; 29% of them were found once. The ten largest clones add up to less than 8.5% of the sample.

Per the publication, the time point label means: pre-pandemic baseline sample and day 111 after first positive SARS-CoV-2 test. The germline V gene (reference sequence) yields LNHDA for CDR1 and SQIVND for CDR2. From its cysteine to its phenylalanine, the CDR3 spans 18 amino acids. CDR3 DNA only is kept here, 54 bases in frame from base 1. V has 4 bases trimmed and J has 7 bases trimmed; junction bases matching no gene number 12. This clonotype was counted many times. Its antigen is currently not known. No base qualities exist here, and no much larger clone lies one base off it. This specimen consisted of a blood sample, obtained at baseline and on day 111 from a kidney transplant recipient. The source of this sequence is a male patient aged 25-45 years who had COVID-19 and was a kidney transplant recipient. After a transplant, certain T cells may trace back to the graft donor. The V and J genes are TRBV19 and TRBJ2-2; 13 junctional bases match TRBD2. The sequence in DNA is TGTGCCAGTAGTAAAGGCTCCGGGACTAGCGGGATAAGCGGGGAGCTGTTTTTT. Its product reads: CASSKGSGTSGISGELFF.